Sequencing of this TCR beta chain was carried out in a study of OX40 agonist ivuxolimab in advanced cancers. Study-level information: Three patients, one with hepatocellular carcinoma and two with cutaneous melanoma, achieved partial responses. Study findings and constraints: Low normalized T-cell clonal expansion was additionally recorded for some nonresponders. Antigen specificity was not determined for the expanded peripheral T cells.

The method was immunoSEQ multiplex PCR; TCRdb's version includes in-frame clones alone and lacks a portion of them. The sample yields 70,000 or so clones, approximately 93% seen once. Autoimmune disease history or systemic immunosuppression led to patient exclusion. A remark on this clone: Its antigen is unidentified.

The CDR3 covers 15 residues. Germline CDR1 is SGHRS and CDR2 is YFSETQ. V was shortened by 4 bases and J by 6 bases, with 17 bases between the two germline ends. The chain is built from TRBV5-1 and TRBJ2-1; D perhaps matches TRBD2 (6 bases). The sequencing here drew on CD4+ or CD8+ T cells sorted from blood, taken in a trial of the OX40 agonist ivuxolimab. This TCR derives from an adult with an advanced solid tumor such as melanoma, head and neck, liver or kidney cancer. CDR3 in amino acids: CASSLGTGPRNEQFF. CDR3 in DNA: TGCGCCAGCAGCCTCGGGACTGGGCCCCGCAATGAGCAGTTCTTC.